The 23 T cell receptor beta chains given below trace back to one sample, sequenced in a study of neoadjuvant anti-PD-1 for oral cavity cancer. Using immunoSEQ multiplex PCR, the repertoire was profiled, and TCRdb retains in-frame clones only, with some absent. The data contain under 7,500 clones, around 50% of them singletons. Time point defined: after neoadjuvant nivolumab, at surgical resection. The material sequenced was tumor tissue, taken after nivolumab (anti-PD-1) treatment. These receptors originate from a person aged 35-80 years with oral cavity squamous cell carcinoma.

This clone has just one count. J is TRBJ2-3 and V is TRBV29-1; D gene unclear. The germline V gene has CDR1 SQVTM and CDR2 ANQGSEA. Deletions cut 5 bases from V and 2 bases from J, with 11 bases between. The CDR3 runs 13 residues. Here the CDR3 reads CSVSGRVTDTQYF. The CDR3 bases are TGCAGCGTTTCTGGTCGAGTCACAGATACGCAGTATTTT.

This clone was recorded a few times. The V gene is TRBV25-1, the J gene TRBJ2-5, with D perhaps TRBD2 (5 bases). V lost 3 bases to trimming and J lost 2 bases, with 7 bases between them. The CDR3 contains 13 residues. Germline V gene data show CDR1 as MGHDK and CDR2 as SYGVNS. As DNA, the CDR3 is TGTGCCAGCAGTGAGGCGGGTCAAGAGACCCAGTACTTC. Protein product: CASSEAGQETQYF. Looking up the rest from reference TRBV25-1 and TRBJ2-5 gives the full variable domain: EADIYQTPRYLVIGTGKKITLECSQTMGHDKMYWYQQDPGMELHLIHYSYGVNSTEKGDLSSESTVSRIRTEHFPLTLESARPSHTSQYLCASSEAGQETQYFGPGTRLLVL.

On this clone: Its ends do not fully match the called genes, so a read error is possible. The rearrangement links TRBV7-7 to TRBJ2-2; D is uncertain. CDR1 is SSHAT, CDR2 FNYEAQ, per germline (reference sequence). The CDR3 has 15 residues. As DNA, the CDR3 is TGTGCTAGCAGCTTAGTTTCGAATGGGAACGGGGAGCTGTTTTTT. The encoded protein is CASSLVSNGNGELFF.

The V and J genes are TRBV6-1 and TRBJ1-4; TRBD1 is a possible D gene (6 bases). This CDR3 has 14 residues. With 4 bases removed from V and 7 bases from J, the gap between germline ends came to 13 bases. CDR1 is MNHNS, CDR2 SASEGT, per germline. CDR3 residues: CASSVGGRSEKLFF. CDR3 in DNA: TGTGCCAGCAGTGTCGGGGGGCGATCTGAAAAACTGTTTTTT.

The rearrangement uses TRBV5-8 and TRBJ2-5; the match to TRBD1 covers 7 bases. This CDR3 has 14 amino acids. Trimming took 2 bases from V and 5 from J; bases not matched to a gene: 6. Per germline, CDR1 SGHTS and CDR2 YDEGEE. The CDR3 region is CASSLQGNGETQYF. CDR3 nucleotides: TGTGCCAGCAGCTTACAGGGGAATGGGGAGACCCAGTACTTC. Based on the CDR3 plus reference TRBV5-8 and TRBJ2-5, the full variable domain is EAGVTQSPTHLIKTRGQQATLRCSPISGHTSVYWYQQALGLGLQFLLWYDEGEERNRGNFPPRFSGRQFPNYSSELNVNALELEDSALYLCASSLQGNGETQYFGPGTRLLVL.

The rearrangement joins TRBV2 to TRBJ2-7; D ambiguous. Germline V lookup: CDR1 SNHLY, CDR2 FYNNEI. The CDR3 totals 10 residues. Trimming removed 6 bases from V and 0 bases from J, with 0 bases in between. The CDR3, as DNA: TGTGCCAGCAGCTCCTACGAGCAGTACTTC. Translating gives CASSSYEQYF. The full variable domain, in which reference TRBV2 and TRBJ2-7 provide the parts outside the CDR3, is EPEVTQTPSHQVTQMGQEVILRCVPISNHLYFYWYRQILGQKVEFLVSFYNNEISEKSEIFDDQFSVERPDGSNFTLKIRSTKLEDSAMYFCASSSYEQYFGPGTRLTVT.

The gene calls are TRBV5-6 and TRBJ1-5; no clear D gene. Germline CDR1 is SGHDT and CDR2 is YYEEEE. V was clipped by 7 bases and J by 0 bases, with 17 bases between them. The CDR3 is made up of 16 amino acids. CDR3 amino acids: CASRHRMSDSNQPQHF. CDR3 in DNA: TGTGCCAGCCGACACCGGATGTCGGATAGCAATCAGCCCCAGCATTTT. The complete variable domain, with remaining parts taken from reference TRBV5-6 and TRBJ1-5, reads DAGVTQSPTHLIKTRGQQVTLRCSPKSGHDTVSWYQQALGQGPQFIFQYYEEEERQRGNFPDRFSGHQFPNYSSELNVNALLLGDSALYLCASRHRMSDSNQPQHFGDGTRLSIL.

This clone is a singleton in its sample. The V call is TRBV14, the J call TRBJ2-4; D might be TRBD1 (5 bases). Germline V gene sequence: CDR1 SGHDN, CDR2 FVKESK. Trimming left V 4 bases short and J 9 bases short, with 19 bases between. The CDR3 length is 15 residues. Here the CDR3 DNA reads TGTGCCAGCAGCCCCGTACAAGGGGTTCTGGGCATTCAGTACTTC. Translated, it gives CASSPVQGVLGIQYF.

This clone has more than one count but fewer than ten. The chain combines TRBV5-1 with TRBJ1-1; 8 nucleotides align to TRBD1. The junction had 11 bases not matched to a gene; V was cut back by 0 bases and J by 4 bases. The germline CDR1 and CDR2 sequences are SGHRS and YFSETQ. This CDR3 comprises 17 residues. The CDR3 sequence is CASSLANRGNLFTEAFF. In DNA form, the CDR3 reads TGCGCCAGCAGCTTGGCCAACAGGGGGAATCTGTTCACTGAAGCTTTCTTT.

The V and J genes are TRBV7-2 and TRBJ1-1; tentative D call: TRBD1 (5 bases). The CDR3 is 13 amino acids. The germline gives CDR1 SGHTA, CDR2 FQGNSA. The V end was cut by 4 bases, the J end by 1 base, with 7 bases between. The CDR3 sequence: CASSWGGNTEAFF. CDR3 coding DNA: TGTGCCAGCAGCTGGGGGGGGAACACTGAAGCTTTCTTT.

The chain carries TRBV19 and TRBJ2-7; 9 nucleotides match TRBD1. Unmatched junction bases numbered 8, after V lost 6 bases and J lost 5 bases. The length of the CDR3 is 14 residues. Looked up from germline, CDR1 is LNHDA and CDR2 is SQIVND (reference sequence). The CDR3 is CASSLQGATNEQYF. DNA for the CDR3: TGTGCCAGTAGCCTACAGGGGGCGACAAACGAGCAGTACTTC.

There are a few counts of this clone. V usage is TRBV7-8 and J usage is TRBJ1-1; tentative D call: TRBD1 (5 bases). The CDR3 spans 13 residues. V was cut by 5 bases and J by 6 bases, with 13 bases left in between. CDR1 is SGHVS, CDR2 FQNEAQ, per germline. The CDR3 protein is CASSPGTAAEAFF. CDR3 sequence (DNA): TGTGCCAGCAGCCCGGGGACGGCTGCTGAAGCTTTCTTT. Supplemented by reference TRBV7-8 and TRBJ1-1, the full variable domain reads GAGVSQSPRYKVAKRGQDVALRCDPISGHVSLFWYQQALGQGPEFLTYFQNEAQLDKSGLPSDRFFAERPEGSVSTLKIQRTQQEDSAVYLCASSPGTAAEAFFGQGTRLTVV.

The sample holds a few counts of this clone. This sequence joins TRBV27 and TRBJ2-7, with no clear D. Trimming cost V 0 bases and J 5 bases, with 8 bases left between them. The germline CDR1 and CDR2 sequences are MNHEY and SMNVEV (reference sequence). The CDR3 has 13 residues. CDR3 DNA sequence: TGTGCCAGCAGTTTATCTCGTGGGAACGAGCAGTACTTC. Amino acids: CASSLSRGNEQYF.

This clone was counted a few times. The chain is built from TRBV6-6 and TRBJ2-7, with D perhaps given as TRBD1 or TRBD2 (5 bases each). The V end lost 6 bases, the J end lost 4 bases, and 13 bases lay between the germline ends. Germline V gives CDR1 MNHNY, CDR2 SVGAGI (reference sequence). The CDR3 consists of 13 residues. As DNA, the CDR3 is TGTGCCAGCAGCCCTCCGGGACGATACGAGCAGTACTTC. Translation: CASSPPGRYEQYF.

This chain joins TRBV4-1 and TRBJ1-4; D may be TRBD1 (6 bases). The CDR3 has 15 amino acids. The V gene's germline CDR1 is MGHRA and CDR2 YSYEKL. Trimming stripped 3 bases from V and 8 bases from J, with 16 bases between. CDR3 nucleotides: TGCGCCAGCAGCCAGCCCGAGGGGGGCAAGGAAAAACTGTTTTTT. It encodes CASSQPEGGKEKLFF.

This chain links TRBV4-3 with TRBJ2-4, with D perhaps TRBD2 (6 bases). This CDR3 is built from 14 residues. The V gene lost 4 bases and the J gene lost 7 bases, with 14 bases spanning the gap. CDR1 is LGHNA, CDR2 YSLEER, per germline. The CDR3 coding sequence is TGCGCCAGCAGCCCTAGCGCAAGAGTTAACATTCAGTACTTC. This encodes CASSPSARVNIQYF.

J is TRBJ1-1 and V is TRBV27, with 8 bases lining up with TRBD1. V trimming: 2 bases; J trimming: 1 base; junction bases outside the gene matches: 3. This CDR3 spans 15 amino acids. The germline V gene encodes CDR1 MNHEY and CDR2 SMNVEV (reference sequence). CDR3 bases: TGTGCCAGCAGTTTAAGGACAGGGCAGAACACTGAAGCTTTCTTT. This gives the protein CASSLRTGQNTEAFF.

The CDR3 region has the DNA TGCAGCGCCCAGGGGGCTTTTGATGGCTACACCTTC. Encoded protein: CSAQGAFDGYTF. V usage is TRBV29-1 and J usage is TRBJ1-2, with TRBD1 matching 8 bases. In germline, CDR1 is SQVTM, CDR2 ANQGSEA. CDR3 size: 12 residues. V shed 7 bases and J 6 bases; nucleotides not matched to a gene: 7.

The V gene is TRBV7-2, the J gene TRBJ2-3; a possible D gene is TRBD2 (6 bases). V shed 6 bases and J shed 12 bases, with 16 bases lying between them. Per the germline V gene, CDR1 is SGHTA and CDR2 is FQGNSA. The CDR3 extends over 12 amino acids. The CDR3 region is CASRGDSKPQYF. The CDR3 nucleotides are TGTGCCAGCAGAGGGGACTCAAAGCCTCAGTATTTT. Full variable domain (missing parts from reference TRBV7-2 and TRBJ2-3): GAGVSQSPSNKVTEKGKDVELRCDPISGHTALYWYRQSLGQGLEFLIYFQGNSAPDKSGLPSDRFSAERTGGSVSTLTIQRTQQEDSAVYLCASRGDSKPQYFGPGTRLTVL.

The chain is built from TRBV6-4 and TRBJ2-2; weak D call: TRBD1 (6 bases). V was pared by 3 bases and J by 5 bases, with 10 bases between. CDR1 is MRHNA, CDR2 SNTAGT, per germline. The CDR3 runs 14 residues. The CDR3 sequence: CASSEQGRTGELFF. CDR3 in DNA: TGTGCCAGCAGTGAACAGGGTCGGACCGGGGAGCTGTTTTTT.

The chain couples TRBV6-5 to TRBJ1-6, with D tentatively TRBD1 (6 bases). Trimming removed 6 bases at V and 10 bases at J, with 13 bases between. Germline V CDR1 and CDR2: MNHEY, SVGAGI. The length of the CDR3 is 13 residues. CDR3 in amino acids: CASSGQSYSPLHF. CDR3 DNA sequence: TGTGCCAGCAGCGGACAGTCGTACTCACCCCTCCACTTT.

As DNA, the CDR3 is TGTGCCAGTAGTATGAACAGGGCGGCCCACACCGGGGAGCTGTTTTTT. This encodes CASSMNRAAHTGELFF. J is TRBJ2-2 and V is TRBV19; D possibly corresponds to TRBD1 (6 bases). The germline V gene has CDR1 LNHDA and CDR2 SQIVND (reference sequence). The CDR3 consists of 16 residues. The V and J ends lost 3 bases and 3 bases respectively, with 14 bases between them.

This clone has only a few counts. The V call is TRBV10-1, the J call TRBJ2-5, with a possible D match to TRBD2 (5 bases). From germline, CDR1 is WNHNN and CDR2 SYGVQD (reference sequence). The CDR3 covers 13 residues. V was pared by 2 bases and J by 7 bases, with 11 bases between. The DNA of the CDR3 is TGCGCCAGCAGTGAGAGGGAGCGCGGGACCCAGTACTTC. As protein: CASSERERGTQYF.